The present entry profiles one T cell receptor (beta chain) with its context. Its antigen is currently unknown. This sample stems from a study of cytomegalovirus exposure and HLA in healthy donors. General study points: Near-uniform donor sequencing depth was presumed by presence/absence analyses. Testing in vitro showed a few CMV-associated chains specific for CMV antigens. Per published accounts, TCR beta sequences correctly predicted the HLA-A and HLA-B alleles of most subjects.

The primer mix had 60 Vbeta and 13 Jbeta primers. As originally analysed: Approximately 83 million unique TCR beta chains, roughly 11 million shared, were counted in a later analysis. The method was immunoSEQ multiplex PCR; TCRdb's version includes in-frame clones alone and lacks a portion of them. For V, J and clone size, that table is used; D and trimming come from the DNA. Its table lists about 200,000 clones. This CDR3 has 14 amino acids. Germline assignment: CDR1 LNHDA and CDR2 SQIVND (reference sequence). The V and J ends lost 3 bases and 9 bases respectively, with 15 bases between them. Sequences were obtained from PBMCs. V and J are TRBV19 and TRBJ1-5; no definite D call. The source of this sequence is a girl aged 2 to 10 in good health and CMV-seropositive. The CDR3 here is CASSIATGSSPQHF. The DNA for the CDR3 is TGTGCCAGTAGTATTGCCACGGGATCATCGCCCCAGCATTTT. Filled out from reference TRBV19 and TRBJ1-5, the complete variable domain reads DGGITQSPKYLFRKEGQNVTLSCEQNLNHDAMYWYRQDPGQGLRLIYYSQIVNDFQKGDIAEGYSVSREKKESFPLTVTSAQKNPTAFYLCASSIATGSSPQHFGDGTRLSIL.